Detailed here is one T cell receptor beta chain. With V trimmed by 4 bases and J by 0 bases, 9 bases remained unmatched. This CDR3 spans 16 amino acids. Germline loops: CDR1 DFQATT, CDR2 SNEGSKA (reference sequence). The sample originates from a study of early T cells in non-severe SARS-CoV-2 infection. TCRdb reprocessed the 5' RACE reads via MiXCR and lists one record per CDR3 protein. Among about 61,000 distinct CDR3 sequences, approximately 10% were seen once, and the ten largest hold about 1.5%. What was sequenced was whole blood. The chain combines TRBV20-1 with TRBJ2-4; the match to TRBD1 covers 7 bases. This sequence was found in an adult who was a healthcare worker with PCR-confirmed SARS-CoV-2 infection or an uninfected control (not recorded which). Here the CDR3 DNA reads TGCAGTGCTACCCGGCCGGGACAGCAAGCCAAAAACATTCAGTACTTC. Translated, it gives CSATRPGQQAKNIQYF.